The 28 T cell receptor beta chains listed next were all sequenced from one sample in a study of blood T cell repertoires in COVID-19. This table comes from immunoSEQ multiplex PCR, and its TCRdb copy is limited to in-frame clones, with some not included. The sample holds about 38,000 clones, around 87% seen once. Sequencing was done on a sample of peripheral blood. These receptors came from a man in his 60s with active or convalescent COVID-19.

The chain employs TRBV11-3 and TRBJ2-1, with TRBD2 matching over 11 bases. The CDR3 has 15 amino acids. V was pared by 4 bases and J by 9 bases, with 8 bases of the junction left unmatched. The germline V gene encodes CDR1 SGHNT and CDR2 YENEEA. As DNA, the CDR3 is TGTGCCAGCAGCTCGACTAGCGGGAATTTCGCTGAGCAGTTCTTC. It specifies CASSSTSGNFAEQFF.

As DNA, the CDR3 is TGTGCCACCAGCAGAGCCGGGAATACGCAGTATTTT. Encoded protein: CATSRAGNTQYF. The gene calls are TRBV15 and TRBJ2-3; D possibly corresponds to TRBD2 (5 bases). CDR3 length: 12 amino acids. V lost 1 base to trimming and J lost 7 bases, with 6 bases between them. Germline CDR1 LNHNV, CDR2 YYDKDF (reference sequence).

This chain connects TRBV10-3 to TRBJ2-1, with D uncertain. The CDR3 extends over 14 amino acids. Germline V CDR1 and CDR2: ENHRY, SYGVKD. V lost 3 bases and J lost 4, with 10 bases in between. The CDR3 DNA sequence: TGTGCCATCAGTGACCCCACTTTATACAATGAGCAGTTCTTC. Protein sequence: CAISDPTLYNEQFF.

This chain joins TRBV3-1 (or the pseudogene TRBV3-2) and TRBJ2-7; TRBD2 matches at 9 bases. CDR3 length equals 16 residues. The trim removed 1 base at V and 2 bases at J, leaving 6 bases unmatched. Looked up from germline, CDR1 is LGHDT and CDR2 is YNNKEL (reference sequence). The CDR3, as DNA: TGTGCCAGCAGCCAAGGGTCGGCGGGAGGGACCTACGAGCAGTACTTC. This sequence encodes CASSQGSAGGTYEQYF.

This rearrangement joins TRBV19 to TRBJ1-5; D might be TRBD1 (5 bases). The V end was cut by 7 bases, the J end by 6 bases, with 16 bases between. This CDR3 region has 14 residues. Germline CDR1 is LNHDA and CDR2 is SQIVND (reference sequence). CDR3 amino acids: CASIGIGEGQPQHF. CDR3 nucleotides: TGTGCCAGTATTGGTATAGGGGAAGGTCAGCCCCAGCATTTT.

The chain uses TRBV19 and TRBJ1-4, with D possibly being TRBD1 (5 bases). V lost 3 bases and J 1 base, leaving 9 bases between the germline ends. CDR3 length: 15 residues. Germline V gene data show CDR1 as LNHDA and CDR2 as SQIVND (reference sequence). The CDR3 loop is CASSMRQGTNEKLFF. For the CDR3, the DNA is TGTGCCAGTAGTATGAGGCAGGGAACTAATGAAAAACTGTTTTTT.

This chain links TRBV19 with TRBJ2-1; 9 nucleotides line up with TRBD2. V gave up 5 bases and J gave up 8 bases; unmatched junction bases: 7. The germline V gene has CDR1 LNHDA and CDR2 SQIVND (reference sequence). The CDR3 is 14 amino acids. This CDR3 is CASSFSGRDYEQFF. CDR3 DNA sequence: TGTGCCAGTAGTTTTAGCGGGAGAGACTATGAGCAGTTCTTC.

This clone was observed a single time. V is TRBV25-1 and J is TRBJ2-1; 15 bases agree with TRBD2. The CDR3 consists of 16 residues. Germline lookup yields CDR1 MGHDK and CDR2 SYGVNS. Germline trimming cut 8 bases from V and 4 bases from J; bases unmatched to any gene: 6. In DNA form, the CDR3 reads TGTGCCAGCGGGGGACTAGCGGGAGGAGGTTACAATGAGCAGTTCTTC. Protein: CASGGLAGGGYNEQFF.

This chain connects TRBV28 to TRBJ1-2; TRBD1 agrees at 9 bases. V lost 6 bases and J lost 6; bases outside the gene matches: 23. Per germline, CDR1 MDHEN and CDR2 SYDVKM. This CDR3 has 19 amino acids. The CDR3 region is CASSLVGENWGDRDDGYTF. CDR3 nucleotide sequence: TGTGCCAGCAGCCTGGTTGGAGAAAATTGGGGGGACAGGGATGATGGCTACACCTTC.

The rearrangement uses TRBV28 and TRBJ2-3, with D possibly matching TRBD1 (6 bases). V lost 6 bases and J 3 bases, leaving 13 bases between the germline ends. This CDR3 is 14 amino acids long. Germline CDR1 reads MDHEN; CDR2 reads SYDVKM. The CDR3 reads CASRVQGRTDTQYF. The DNA of the CDR3 is TGTGCCAGCAGAGTACAGGGAAGGACAGATACGCAGTATTTT.

The rearrangement joins TRBV5-1 to TRBJ2-7; TRBD1 matches at 7 bases. This CDR3 spans 15 amino acids. Germline loops: CDR1 SGHRS, CDR2 YFSETQ. The V and J ends lost 1 base and 2 bases, in that order; junction bases with no gene match: 6. This CDR3 is CASSLTTGQTYEQYF. In DNA form, the CDR3 reads TGCGCCAGCAGCTTGACGACAGGGCAGACCTACGAGCAGTACTTC.

This rearrangement joins TRBV27 to TRBJ2-3, with D possibly TRBD2 on 5 matching bases. The CDR3 loop spans 13 amino acids. The V end lost 3 bases, the J end lost 9 bases, and 13 bases lay between the germline ends. The V gene's germline CDR1 is MNHEY and CDR2 SMNVEV (reference sequence). The CDR3 protein is CASSFPPLVTQYF. The CDR3 nucleotides are TGTGCCAGCAGTTTCCCTCCACTAGTCACGCAGTATTTT.

This chain links TRBV4-1 with TRBJ2-3, with 7 bases that match TRBD2. Germline V gives CDR1 MGHRA, CDR2 YSYEKL. The length of the CDR3 is 15 residues. V was pared by 4 bases and J by 5 bases, with 9 bases of the junction left unmatched. The CDR3 DNA reads TGCGCCAGCAGCCCTTTGGGCGGGAGAGTAGATACGCAGTATTTT. Its translation is CASSPLGGRVDTQYF.

The chain couples TRBV13 to TRBJ2-5, with TRBD2 matching 7 bases. The germline gives CDR1 PRHDT, CDR2 FYEKMQ (reference sequence). The CDR3 has 14 amino acids. With 8 bases clipped from V and 2 bases from J, the junction kept 8 bases outside the gene matches. CDR3 loop: CASLNTSAQETQYF. CDR3 DNA: TGTGCCAGCCTCAATACTAGCGCACAAGAGACCCAGTACTTC.

The CDR3 DNA is TGTGCCAGCAGCTTGCTTGGGGACAGCGGGCAGCCCCAGCATTTT. Translated, it gives CASSLLGDSGQPQHF. The chain is built from TRBV5-6 and TRBJ1-5, with 7 bases identical to TRBD1. With 1 base clipped from V and 7 bases from J, the junction kept 8 bases outside the gene matches. CDR1 and CDR2 (germline): SGHDT, YYEEEE. The CDR3 contains 15 residues.

V is TRBV9 and J is TRBJ2-3; 7 nucleotides agree with TRBD2. CDR1 is SGDLS, CDR2 YYNGEE, per germline. The CDR3 is 15 amino acids. Trimming at V came to 0 bases and at J to 5 bases, leaving 6 bases not matched to a gene. CDR3 sequence reads: CASSVGGLAGDTQYF. The CDR3 DNA reads as TGTGCCAGCAGCGTAGGGGGGTTAGCGGGAGATACGCAGTATTTT.

The J gene is TRBJ2-2, the V gene TRBV9; D not certain. Germline V gives CDR1 SGDLS, CDR2 YYNGEE. The CDR3 is 14 residues long. Trimming removed 0 bases from V and 1 base from J, with 4 bases in between. The chain's CDR3 is CASSVAGNTGELFF. CDR3 nucleotides: TGTGCCAGCAGCGTAGCCGGGAACACCGGGGAGCTGTTTTTT. Based on the CDR3 plus reference TRBV9 and TRBJ2-2, the full variable domain is DSGVTQTPKHLITATGQRVTLRCSPRSGDLSVYWYQQSLDQGLQFLIQYYNGEERAKGNILERFSAQQFPDLHSELNLSSLELGDSALYFCASSVAGNTGELFFGEGSRLTVL.

The V and J genes are TRBV5-1 and TRBJ2-7, with a tentative D call TRBD2 (5 bases). V dropped 2 bases and J dropped 3 bases, with 12 bases sitting between them. Germline CDR1 SGHRS, CDR2 YFSETQ. This CDR3 has 14 amino acids. The chain's CDR3 is CASSFGLNLYEQYF. The CDR3 DNA sequence: TGCGCCAGCAGCTTTGGACTGAATCTCTACGAGCAGTACTTC.

The genes are TRBV4-2 and TRBJ2-5; a possible D gene is TRBD2 (6 bases). Trimming cost V 7 bases and J 1 base, with 19 bases left between them. The V gene's germline CDR1 is LGHNA and CDR2 YNFKEQ. This CDR3 has 16 amino acids. CDR3: CASKTDYRIFQETQYF. DNA of the CDR3: TGTGCCAGCAAGACGGACTACCGGATATTCCAAGAGACCCAGTACTTC.

The V call is TRBV6-5, the J call TRBJ2-7; 10 bases agree with TRBD2. Germline V lookup: CDR1 MNHEY, CDR2 SVGAGI. The CDR3 has 15 residues. With 2 bases clipped from V and 4 bases from J, the junction kept 5 bases outside the gene matches. Here the CDR3 reads CASSYSGLAVYEQYF. In nucleotides, the CDR3 is TGTGCCAGCAGTTACAGTGGACTAGCGGTTTACGAGCAGTACTTC.

This chain joins TRBV3-1 (or the pseudogene TRBV3-2) and TRBJ2-3; 16 bases align to TRBD2. Looked up from germline, CDR1 is LGHDT and CDR2 is YNNKEL (reference sequence). The CDR3 length is 21 residues. With 2 bases clipped from V and 5 bases from J, the junction kept 16 bases outside the gene matches. The CDR3 loop reads CASSQTGLAGGPVPVVDTQYF. CDR3 bases: TGTGCCAGCAGCCAAACGGGACTAGCGGGAGGGCCCGTACCGGTGGTAGATACGCAGTATTTT.

The genes are TRBV28 and TRBJ2-5, with TRBD2 identical over 7 bases. This CDR3 spans 14 amino acids. Trimming at V came to 7 bases and at J to 2 bases, leaving 7 bases not matched to a gene. The germline CDR1 and CDR2 sequences are MDHEN and SYDVKM. Here the CDR3 DNA reads TGTGCCAGCACGGGGGGAAGGGGTCAAGAGACCCAGTACTTC. It translates to CASTGGRGQETQYF.

The CDR3 DNA follows: TGTGCCAGCAGTCGCCCCGGGACAGGGGGAGACGAGCAGTACTTC. Protein sequence: CASSRPGTGGDEQYF. The chain recombines TRBV25-1 with TRBJ2-7, with TRBD1 identical over 11 bases. Trimming at V came to 5 bases and at J to 5 bases, leaving 8 bases not matched to a gene. CDR1 is MGHDK and CDR2 is SYGVNS in the germline V gene. This CDR3 contains 15 residues.

Of note for this clone: Sequence at one end of the junction differs from germline and may be a read error. The chain is built from TRBV3-1 (or the pseudogene TRBV3-2) and TRBJ2-7, with 9 positions matching TRBD2. Germline V gene sequence: CDR1 LGHDT, CDR2 YNNKEL (reference sequence). This CDR3 is built from 14 residues. The CDR3 is CASSQEGLAGSPRF. As DNA, the CDR3 is TGTGCCAGCAGCCAAGAAGGGCTAGCGGGGTCCCCCCGGTTC.

V and J are TRBV14 and TRBJ1-2; possible D gene TRBD1, 6 bases. This CDR3 contains 13 residues. Trimming left V 3 bases short and J 6 bases short, with 11 bases between. Germline V lookup: CDR1 SGHDN, CDR2 FVKESK. The CDR3 region has the DNA TGTGCCAGCAGCCAGGGGACAAGACATGGCTACACCTTC. Translating it yields CASSQGTRHGYTF.

CDR3 sequence reads: CSVADRKTNYGYTF. DNA for the CDR3: TGCAGCGTTGCGGACAGGAAAACTAACTATGGCTACACCTTC. J is TRBJ1-2 and V is TRBV29-1, with 7 bases matching TRBD1. The germline CDR1 and CDR2 sequences are SQVTM and ANQGSEA. The CDR3 length is 14 residues. V shed 4 bases and J 0 bases; nucleotides not matched to a gene: 5.

This chain uses TRBV5-4 with TRBJ2-7; possibly TRBD2 for D (6 bases). Trimming shortened V by 4 bases and J by 7 bases, and 21 bases separated the two germline ends. The CDR3 is 15 residues long. Germline V gives CDR1 SGHNT, CDR2 YYREEE (reference sequence). CDR3 in DNA: TGTGCCAGCAGCCTACCCGGGACTCCAACGGGTGAGCAGTACTTC. It encodes CASSLPGTPTGEQYF. Drawing the rest from reference TRBV5-4 and TRBJ2-7, the complete variable domain is ETGVTQSPTHLIKTRGQQVTLRCSSQSGHNTVSWYQQALGQGPQFIFQYYREEENGRGNFPPRFSGLQFPNYSSELNVNALELDDSALYLCASSLPGTPTGEQYFGPGTRLTVT.

The V call is TRBV6-5, the J call TRBJ2-7; 8 bases line up with TRBD1. CDR1 and CDR2 from the germline V gene are MNHEY and SVGAGI. The junction had 2 bases not matched to a gene; V was cut back by 4 bases and J by 3 bases. The CDR3 totals 13 residues. The CDR3 region has the DNA TGTGCCAGCAGTTCGGACAGGGACTACGAGCAGTACTTC. It is translated as CASSSDRDYEQYF.